This TCR beta chain was captured in a study of cytomegalovirus exposure and HLA in healthy donors. The CDR3 runs 15 residues. CDR1 and CDR2 (germline): SNHLY, FYNNEI. Trimming cost V 2 bases and J 5 bases, with 16 bases left between them. This clone appeared a single time. The primer mix had 60 Vbeta and 13 Jbeta primers. Here immunoSEQ multiplex PCR was the method, and the copy in TCRdb shows in-frame clones only, minus some. The sample yields 170,000 or so clones, about four fifths seen once. This chain links TRBV2 with TRBJ2-7; D unresolved. Input material: PBMCs. The clonotype was recovered from a man aged 45 to 65 in good health and CMV-seronegative. DNA of the CDR3: TGTGCCAGCAGTGAACTACCCGGGTCGTCCGACGAGCAGTACTTC. Translation: CASSELPGSSDEQYF.